There are a few counts of the clone carrying this T cell receptor beta chain. The antigen remains unidentified. The CDR3 sequence is 16 residues long. V shed 6 bases and J 0 bases; nucleotides not matched to a gene: 8. Germline V lookup: CDR1 LGHNT, CDR2 FRNRAP. Data came from immunoSEQ multiplex PCR; TCRdb stores just in-frame clones and leaves some out. The table records over 4,000 clones, approximately 92% of them present only once. This sample is drawn from a study of pediatric ulcerative colitis. Study findings and constraints: All ulcerative colitis patients, but no controls, carried a couple of rectal clonotypes. Blood-rectal clonal overlap within each person was significantly higher in ulcerative colitis patients than controls. Substantially fewer templates came from two patients' blood samples.

Colonoscopy and blood draw happened at the same time. This clonotype was obtained from a boy under 18 who was a control in a study of pediatric ulcerative colitis. Material for sequencing was blood. V is TRBV12-5 and J is TRBJ1-5; the match to TRBD1 covers 7 bases. CDR3 DNA: TGTGCTAGTGGCCCAGGGGGGAGCCTTAGCAATCAGCCCCAGCATTTT. Its protein product is CASGPGGSLSNQPQHF. Supplemented by reference TRBV12-5 and TRBJ1-5, the full variable domain reads DARVTQTPRHKVTEMGQEVTMRCQPILGHNTVFWYRQTMMQGLELLAYFRNRAPLDDSGMPKDRFSAEMPDATLATLKIQPSEPRDSAVYFCASGPGGSLSNQPQHFGDGTRLSIL.